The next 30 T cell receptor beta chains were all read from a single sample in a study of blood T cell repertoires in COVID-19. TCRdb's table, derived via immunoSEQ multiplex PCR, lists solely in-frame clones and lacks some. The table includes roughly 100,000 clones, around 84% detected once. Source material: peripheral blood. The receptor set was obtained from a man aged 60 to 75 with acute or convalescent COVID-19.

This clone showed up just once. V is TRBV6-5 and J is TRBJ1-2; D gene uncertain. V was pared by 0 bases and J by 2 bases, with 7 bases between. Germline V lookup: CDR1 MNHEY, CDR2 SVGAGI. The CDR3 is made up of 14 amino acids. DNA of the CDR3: TGTGCCAGCAGTTACTCTGGCGGGAACTATGGCTACACCTTC. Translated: CASSYSGGNYGYTF.

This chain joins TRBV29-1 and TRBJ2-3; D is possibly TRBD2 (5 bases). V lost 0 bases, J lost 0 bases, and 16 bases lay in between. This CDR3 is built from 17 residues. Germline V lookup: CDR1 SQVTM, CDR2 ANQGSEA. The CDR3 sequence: CSVEDSRAEASTDTQYF. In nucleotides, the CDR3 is TGCAGCGTTGAAGATAGCCGGGCGGAGGCTAGCACAGATACGCAGTATTTT.

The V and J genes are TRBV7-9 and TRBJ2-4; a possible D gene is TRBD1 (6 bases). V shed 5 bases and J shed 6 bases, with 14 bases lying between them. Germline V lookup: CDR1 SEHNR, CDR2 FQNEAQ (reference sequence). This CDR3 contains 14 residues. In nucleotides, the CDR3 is TGTGCCAGCAGCACGTACAAGGACAGAAACATTCAGTACTTC. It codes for CASSTYKDRNIQYF. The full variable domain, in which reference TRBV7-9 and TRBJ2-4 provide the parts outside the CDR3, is DTGVSQNPRHKITKRGQNVTFRCDPISEHNRLYWYRQTLGQGPEFLTYFQNEAQLEKSRLLSDRFSAERPKGSFSTLEIQRTEQGDSAMYLCASSTYKDRNIQYFGAGTRLSVL.

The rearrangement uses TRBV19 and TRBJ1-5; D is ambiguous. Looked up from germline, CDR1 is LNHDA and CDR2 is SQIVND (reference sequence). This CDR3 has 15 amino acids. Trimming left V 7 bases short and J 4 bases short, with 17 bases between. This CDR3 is CASTGSAGQNQPQHF. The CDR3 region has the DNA TGTGCCAGTACCGGCAGCGCTGGCCAGAATCAGCCCCAGCATTTT.

The CDR3 nucleotides are TGTGCCATCAGTGATGGTCAGGGGTGGGTGCTTGACACCGGGGAGCTGTTTTTT. Protein product: CAISDGQGWVLDTGELFF. The chain carries TRBV10-3 and TRBJ2-2; weak D call: TRBD1 (6 bases). Germline-derived CDR1 and CDR2 are ENHRY and SYGVKD. V lost 3 bases to trimming and J lost 3 bases, with 20 bases between them. This CDR3 spans 18 amino acids.

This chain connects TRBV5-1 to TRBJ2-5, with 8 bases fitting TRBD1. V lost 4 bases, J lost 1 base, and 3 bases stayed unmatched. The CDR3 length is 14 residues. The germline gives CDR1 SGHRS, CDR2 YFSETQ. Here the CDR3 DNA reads TGCGCCAGCAGCCCCGGGACAGGCCAAGAGACCCAGTACTTC. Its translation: CASSPGTGQETQYF.

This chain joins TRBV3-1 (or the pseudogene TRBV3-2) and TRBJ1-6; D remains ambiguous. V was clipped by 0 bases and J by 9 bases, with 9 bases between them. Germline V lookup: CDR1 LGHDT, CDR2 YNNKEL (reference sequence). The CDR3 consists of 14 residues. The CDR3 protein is CASSQEADSSPLHF. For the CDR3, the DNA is TGTGCCAGCAGCCAAGAGGCGGATTCTTCACCCCTCCACTTT.

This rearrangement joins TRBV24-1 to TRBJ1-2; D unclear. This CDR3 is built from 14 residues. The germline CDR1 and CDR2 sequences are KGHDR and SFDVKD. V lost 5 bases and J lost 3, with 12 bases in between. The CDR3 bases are TGTGCCACCAGTGGACGGAGAGAGGACTATGGCTACACCTTC. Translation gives CATSGRREDYGYTF.

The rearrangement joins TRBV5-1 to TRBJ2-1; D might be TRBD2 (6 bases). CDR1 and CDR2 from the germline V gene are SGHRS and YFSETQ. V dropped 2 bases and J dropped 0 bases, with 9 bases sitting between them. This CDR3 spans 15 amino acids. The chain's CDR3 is CASSFSGGSYNEQFF. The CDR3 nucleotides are TGCGCCAGCAGCTTTAGCGGAGGCTCCTACAATGAGCAGTTCTTC.

In DNA, the CDR3 is TGTGCCAGCAGGCTAGGGACAGTTCCTTCTCGCACAGATACGCAGTATTTT. Translation gives CASRLGTVPSRTDTQYF. The rearrangement joins TRBV7-8 to TRBJ2-3; 7 bases align to TRBD1. Germline values: CDR1 SGHVS, CDR2 FQNEAQ. With 6 bases clipped from V and 1 base from J, the junction kept 13 bases outside the gene matches. This CDR3 has 17 amino acids.

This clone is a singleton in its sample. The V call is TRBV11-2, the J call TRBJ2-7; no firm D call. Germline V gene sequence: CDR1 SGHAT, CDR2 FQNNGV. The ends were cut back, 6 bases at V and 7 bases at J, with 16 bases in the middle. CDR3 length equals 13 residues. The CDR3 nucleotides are TGTGCCAGCAGTAGTCTCGTGTCTCCGGAGCAGTACTTC. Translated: CASSSLVSPEQYF.

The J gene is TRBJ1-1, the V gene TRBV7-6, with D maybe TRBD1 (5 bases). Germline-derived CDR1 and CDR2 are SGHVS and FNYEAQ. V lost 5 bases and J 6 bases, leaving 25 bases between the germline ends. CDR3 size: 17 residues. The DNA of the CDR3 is TGTGCCAGCAGCCCCGGGGCGGGGTGGGGGGTGAGGGCTGAAGCTTTCTTT. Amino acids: CASSPGAGWGVRAEAFF.

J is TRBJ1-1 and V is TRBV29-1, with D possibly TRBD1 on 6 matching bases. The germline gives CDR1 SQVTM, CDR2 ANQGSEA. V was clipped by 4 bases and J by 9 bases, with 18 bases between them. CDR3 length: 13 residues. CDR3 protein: CSVALMEDRKAFF. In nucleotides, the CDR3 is TGCAGCGTTGCCCTAATGGAGGACAGAAAAGCTTTCTTT. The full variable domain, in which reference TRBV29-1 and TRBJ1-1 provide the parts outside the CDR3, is SAVISQKPSRDICQRGTSLTIQCQVDSQVTMMFWYRQQPGQSLTLIATANQGSEATYESGFVIDKFPISRPNLTFSTLTVSNMSPEDSSIYLCSVALMEDRKAFFGQGTRLTVV.

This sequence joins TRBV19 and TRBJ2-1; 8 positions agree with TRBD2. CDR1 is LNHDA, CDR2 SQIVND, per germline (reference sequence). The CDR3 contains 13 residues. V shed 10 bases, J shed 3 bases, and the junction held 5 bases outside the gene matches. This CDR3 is CATAGVLYNEQFF. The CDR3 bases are TGTGCCACAGCGGGAGTTCTCTACAATGAGCAGTTCTTC.

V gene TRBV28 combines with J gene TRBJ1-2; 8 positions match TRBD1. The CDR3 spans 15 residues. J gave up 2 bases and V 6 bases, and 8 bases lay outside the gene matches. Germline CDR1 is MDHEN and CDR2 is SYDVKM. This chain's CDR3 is CASRFLTGENYGYTF. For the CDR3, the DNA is TGTGCCAGCAGATTCTTGACAGGGGAAAACTATGGCTACACCTTC.

In nucleotides, the CDR3 is TGTGCCAGCAGTGCACAGGGGGGTGGCACCGGGGAGCTGTTTTTT. This gives the protein CASSAQGGGTGELFF. The chain recombines TRBV2 with TRBJ2-2, with TRBD1 identical over 8 bases. With V trimmed by 4 bases and J by 4 bases, 5 bases remained unmatched. Germline-derived CDR1 and CDR2 are SNHLY and FYNNEI. This CDR3 has 15 amino acids. The full variable domain, in which reference TRBV2 and TRBJ2-2 provide the parts outside the CDR3, is EPEVTQTPSHQVTQMGQEVILRCVPISNHLYFYWYRQILGQKVEFLVSFYNNEISEKSEIFDDQFSVERPDGSNFTLKIRSTKLEDSAMYFCASSAQGGGTGELFFGEGSRLTVL.

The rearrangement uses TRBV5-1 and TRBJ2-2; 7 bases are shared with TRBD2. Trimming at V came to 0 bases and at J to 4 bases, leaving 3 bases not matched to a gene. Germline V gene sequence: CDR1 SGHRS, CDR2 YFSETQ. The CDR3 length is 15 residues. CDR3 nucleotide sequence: TGCGCCAGCAGCTTGGCTGGGGAGGGCACCGGGGAGCTGTTTTTT. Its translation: CASSLAGEGTGELFF.

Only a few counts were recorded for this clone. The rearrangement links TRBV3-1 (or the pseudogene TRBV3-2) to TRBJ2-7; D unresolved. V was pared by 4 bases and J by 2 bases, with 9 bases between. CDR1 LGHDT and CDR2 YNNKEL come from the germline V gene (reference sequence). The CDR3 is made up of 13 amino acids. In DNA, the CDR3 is TGTGCCAGCAGCCCCCTTGGGCCCTACGAGCAGTACTTC. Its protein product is CASSPLGPYEQYF.

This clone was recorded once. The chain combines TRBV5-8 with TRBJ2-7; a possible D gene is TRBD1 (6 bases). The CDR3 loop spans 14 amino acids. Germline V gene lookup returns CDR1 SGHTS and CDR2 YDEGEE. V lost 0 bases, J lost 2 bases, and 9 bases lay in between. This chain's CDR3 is CASSLVGGAYEQYF. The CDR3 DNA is TGTGCCAGCAGCTTGGTTGGGGGCGCCTACGAGCAGTACTTC.

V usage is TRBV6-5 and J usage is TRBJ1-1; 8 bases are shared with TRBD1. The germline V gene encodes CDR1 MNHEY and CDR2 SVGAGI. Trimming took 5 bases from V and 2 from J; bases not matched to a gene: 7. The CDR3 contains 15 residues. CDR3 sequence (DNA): TGTGCCAGCAGTCGGACAGGGAACTCAAACACTGAAGCTTTCTTT. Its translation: CASSRTGNSNTEAFF.

The CDR3 loop is CSVAGTGATNEKLFF. DNA for the CDR3: TGCAGCGTCGCCGGGACAGGCGCAACTAATGAAAAACTGTTTTTT. V usage is TRBV29-1 and J usage is TRBJ1-4; 8 bases line up with TRBD1. The germline V gene encodes CDR1 SQVTM and CDR2 ANQGSEA. Germline trimming cut 6 bases from V and 0 bases from J; bases unmatched to any gene: 6. This CDR3 spans 15 amino acids.

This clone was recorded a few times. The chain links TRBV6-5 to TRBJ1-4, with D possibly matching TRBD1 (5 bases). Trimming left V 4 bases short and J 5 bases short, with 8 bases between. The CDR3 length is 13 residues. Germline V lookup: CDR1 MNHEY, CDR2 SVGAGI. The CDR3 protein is CASSWGANEKLFF. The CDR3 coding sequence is TGTGCCAGCAGTTGGGGCGCAAATGAAAAACTGTTTTTT.

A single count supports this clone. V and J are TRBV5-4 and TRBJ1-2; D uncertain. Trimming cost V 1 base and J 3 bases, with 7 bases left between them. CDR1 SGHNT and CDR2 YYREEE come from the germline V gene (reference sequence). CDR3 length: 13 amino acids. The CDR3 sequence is CASSLPVDYGYTF. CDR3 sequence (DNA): TGTGCCAGCAGCTTGCCGGTCGACTATGGCTACACCTTC.

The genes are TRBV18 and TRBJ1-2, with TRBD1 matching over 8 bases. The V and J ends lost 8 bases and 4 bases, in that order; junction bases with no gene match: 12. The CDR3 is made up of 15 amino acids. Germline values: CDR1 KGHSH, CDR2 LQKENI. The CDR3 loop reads CASAQGAAEVYGYTF. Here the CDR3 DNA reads TGTGCCAGCGCCCAGGGGGCGGCCGAGGTCTATGGCTACACCTTC. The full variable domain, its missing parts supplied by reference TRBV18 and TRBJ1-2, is NAGVMQNPRHLVRRRGQEARLRCSPMKGHSHVYWYRQLPEEGLKFMVYLQKENIIDESGMPKERFSAEFPKEGPSILRIQQVVRGDSAAYFCASAQGAAEVYGYTFGSGTRLTVV.

Here the CDR3 DNA reads TGTGCCACCAGCACAGGGGACACTGGGATTCGTAGCACCTTC. Translation: CATSTGDTGIRSTF. The V call is TRBV15, the J call TRBJ1-2, with a weak D call TRBD1 (6 bases). This CDR3 contains 14 residues. Trimming shortened V by 4 bases and J by 13 bases, and 22 bases separated the two germline ends. From germline, CDR1 is LNHNV and CDR2 YYDKDF (reference sequence).

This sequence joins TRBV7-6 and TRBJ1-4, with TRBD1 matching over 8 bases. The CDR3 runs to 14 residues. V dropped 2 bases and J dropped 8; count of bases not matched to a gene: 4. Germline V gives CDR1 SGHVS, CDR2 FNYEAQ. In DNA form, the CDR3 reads TGTGCCAGCAGCTTACCAGGGGACAGGGAAAAACTGTTTTTT. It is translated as CASSLPGDREKLFF.

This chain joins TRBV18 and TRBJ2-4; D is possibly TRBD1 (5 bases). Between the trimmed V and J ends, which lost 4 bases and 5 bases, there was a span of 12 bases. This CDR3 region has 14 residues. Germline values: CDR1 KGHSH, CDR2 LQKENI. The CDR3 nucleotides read TGTGCCAGCTCACTCAGGGTAGGAGAAAACATTCAGTACTTC. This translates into CASSLRVGENIQYF.

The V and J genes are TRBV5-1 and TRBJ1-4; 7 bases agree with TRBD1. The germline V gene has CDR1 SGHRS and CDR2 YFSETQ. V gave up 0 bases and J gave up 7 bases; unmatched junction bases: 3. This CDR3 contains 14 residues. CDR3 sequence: CASSLGQGPEKLFF. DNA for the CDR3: TGCGCCAGCAGCTTGGGACAGGGCCCTGAAAAACTGTTTTTT.

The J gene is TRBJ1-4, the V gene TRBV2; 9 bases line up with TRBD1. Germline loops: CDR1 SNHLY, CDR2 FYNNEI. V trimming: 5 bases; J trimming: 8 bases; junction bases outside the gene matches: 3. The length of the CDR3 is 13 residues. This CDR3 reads CASSRDRVEKLFF. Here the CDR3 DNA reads TGTGCCAGCAGTCGGGACAGGGTCGAAAAACTGTTTTTT.

The CDR3 reads CATSLQGAVELFF. The CDR3 DNA reads as TGTGCCACCAGCCTACAGGGGGCCGTGGAGCTGTTTTTT. V usage is TRBV24-1 and J usage is TRBJ2-2, with TRBD1 identical over 9 bases. Germline CDR1 KGHDR, CDR2 SFDVKD. Trimming took 7 bases from V and 10 from J; bases not matched to a gene: 6. The CDR3 has 13 amino acids.